This T cell receptor (beta chain) was recovered during a study of beta chain features in type 1 diabetes. The wider study: Healthy donors resembled patients in age, gender and cell yields. Findings and caveats of the study: All four CD4+ subsets from Type 1 diabetes patients carried moderately but significantly shorter TCRB CDR3s.

Germline values: CDR1 MGHDK, CDR2 SYGVNS. Trimming removed 3 bases from V and 10 bases from J; junction bases left unmatched: 8. The CDR3 contains 16 residues. A remark on this clone: Its antigen is still unknown.

Every donor had blood drawn once into heparin, approximately 120 mL on average. The authors reverse transcribed all of the isolated RNA, so sequencing captured expressed TCRB transcripts. An average of approximately 4 million reads was obtained for naive, central memory and regulatory T cell samples. Measured with immunoSEQ multiplex PCR; TCRdb has only the in-frame clones, and not every one. Of more than 110,000 clones in the sample, 6.9% were seen once. The chain carries TRBV25-1 and TRBJ2-1; 14 bases map to TRBD2. The receptor was derived from a woman aged 25 to 45 in good health. Material for sequencing was central memory CD4+ T cells from blood. The CDR3 spells CASSDPGTSGSNEQFF. CDR3 sequence (DNA): TGTGCCAGCAGTGACCCCGGGACTAGCGGGAGCAACGAGCAGTTCTTC.